One and the same sample provided the 27 T cell receptor beta chains below, sequenced in a study of blood T cell repertoires in COVID-19. Repertoires were generated with immunoSEQ multiplex PCR, while TCRdb's copy carries only in-frame clones and drops some. The profile covers about 130,000 clones, with over 70% appearing a single time and around 2.3% taken by the ten largest. Sequenced: peripheral blood. Receptors originate from a man over 45 with active COVID-19.

This chain joins TRBV5-7 and TRBJ2-7; 10 nucleotides agree with TRBD1. TRBV5-7 is marked as an open reading frame, function uncertain. V lost 0 bases and J lost 7; bases outside the gene matches: 13. The length of the CDR3 is 17 residues. Here the CDR3 DNA reads TGTGCCAGCAGCTTGGAACGGCTTGGGACAGGGGATCGAGAGCAGTACTTC. Residues: CASSLERLGTGDREQYF.

This chain links TRBV19 with TRBJ1-1; D is perhaps TRBD1 (5 bases). The CDR3 consists of 16 residues. Germline CDR1 LNHDA, CDR2 SQIVND (reference sequence). The V and J ends lost 6 bases and 1 base respectively, with 18 bases between them. CDR3 sequence: CASSPTGGVGNTEAFF. Written as DNA, the CDR3 is TGTGCCAGTAGCCCTACCGGGGGGGTGGGGAACACTGAAGCTTTCTTT.

A word on this clone: At one of its ends the junction is not consistent with the germline gene, which may arise from a read error. This chain uses TRBV11-3 with TRBJ2-7; D not certain. In germline, CDR1 is SGHNT, CDR2 YENEEA. The CDR3 length is 13 residues. CDR3 sequence: CASSIDTDTEQYF. CDR3 sequence (DNA): TGTGCCAGCAGCATAGACACCGACACCGAGCAGTACTTC. Using reference TRBV11-3 and TRBJ2-7 for the parts outside the CDR3, the full variable domain is EAGVVQSPRYKIIEKKQPVAFWCNPISGHNTLYWYLQNLGQGPELLIRYENEEAVDDSQLPKDRFSAERLKGVDSTLKIQPAELGDSAVYLCASSIDTDTEQYFGPGTRLTVT.

The chain joins TRBV5-1 to TRBJ1-2; 8 bases map to TRBD1. The germline V gene has CDR1 SGHRS and CDR2 YFSETQ. The CDR3 consists of 13 residues. Losses at the gene ends were 4 bases for V and 3 bases for J; bases not matched to a gene: 2. In DNA form, the CDR3 reads TGCGCCAGCAGCGTGGACAGGGACTATGGCTACACCTTC. Its translation: CASSVDRDYGYTF.

This clone was counted between two and nine times. This chain links TRBV6-6 with TRBJ2-3; D perhaps matches TRBD1 (6 bases). This CDR3 region has 14 residues. V was cut by 6 bases and J by 0 bases, with 10 bases left in between. CDR1 and CDR2 (germline): MNHNY, SVGAGI (reference sequence). CDR3 protein: CASRGTTSTDTQYF. The DNA for the CDR3 is TGTGCCAGCAGAGGGACAACTAGCACAGATACGCAGTATTTT.

This rearrangement joins TRBV10-3 to TRBJ2-7; 8 bases align to TRBD2. The ends lost 3 bases at V and 1 base at J; junction bases unmatched: 8. CDR1 and CDR2 (germline): ENHRY, SYGVKD. The CDR3 has 16 amino acids. The CDR3 loop reads CAISEGGTSPSYEQYF. CDR3 bases: TGTGCCATCAGTGAAGGTGGGACTAGTCCTTCCTACGAGCAGTACTTC.

This clone occurred once. This rearrangement joins TRBV7-8 to TRBJ2-3; unclear D gene. CDR3 length: 12 amino acids. Germline assignment: CDR1 SGHVS and CDR2 FQNEAQ. With 5 bases removed from V and 6 bases from J, the gap between germline ends came to 9 bases. The CDR3 bases are TGTGCCAGCAGCCCCGTCGTGGATACGCAGTATTTT. Residues: CASSPVVDTQYF.

This chain connects TRBV5-4 to TRBJ2-7; 8 bases fit TRBD1. The CDR3 loop spans 16 amino acids. CDR1 and CDR2 from the germline V gene are SGHNT and YYREEE (reference sequence). The V and J ends lost 2 bases and 1 base, in that order; junction bases with no gene match: 8. The CDR3 reads CASSLIAGGVSYEQYF. For the CDR3, the DNA is TGTGCCAGCAGCTTAATAGCAGGGGGCGTATCCTACGAGCAGTACTTC.

This chain uses TRBV4-2 with TRBJ2-5; 9 bases are shared with TRBD2. CDR3 length: 17 residues. From germline, CDR1 is LGHNA and CDR2 YNFKEQ. J was trimmed by 5 bases and V by 3 bases; bases with no gene match: 13. This chain's CDR3 is CASSQEGRGGPQETQYF. CDR3 coding DNA: TGTGCCAGCAGCCAGGAGGGGCGGGGGGGCCCTCAGGAGACCCAGTACTTC.

This chain uses TRBV9 with TRBJ2-7; 8 bases match TRBD1. Germline assignment: CDR1 SGDLS and CDR2 YYNGEE. CDR3 length: 14 residues. J lost 2 bases, V lost 2 bases, and 3 bases had no gene match. CDR3 sequence (DNA): TGTGCCAGCAGCGTGGCCAGGGGGCCCTACGAGCAGTACTTC. Its translation is CASSVARGPYEQYF.

This clone was recorded only once. The V and J genes are TRBV6-5 and TRBJ2-7, with 9 bases that match TRBD1. The V segment lost 6 bases and the J segment 0 bases; nucleotides outside the gene matches: 3. Germline CDR1 is MNHEY and CDR2 is SVGAGI. The CDR3 runs to 14 residues. The CDR3 region has the DNA TGTGCCAGCAGCCACAGGGGGCCCTCCTACGAGCAGTACTTC. Protein product: CASSHRGPSYEQYF.

This chain uses TRBV19 with TRBJ1-5; D possibly corresponds to TRBD1 (6 bases). The CDR3 loop spans 16 amino acids. CDR1 and CDR2 from the germline V gene are LNHDA and SQIVND (reference sequence). V dropped 5 bases and J dropped 0 bases, with 14 bases sitting between them. The CDR3 nucleotides read TGTGCCAGTAGTGTCGCAGGGGCCTATAGCAATCAGCCCCAGCATTTT. Residues: CASSVAGAYSNQPQHF.

The chain couples TRBV30 to TRBJ1-3; D not resolved. Trimming shortened V by 0 bases and J by 0 bases, and 9 bases separated the two germline ends. CDR3 size: 15 residues. CDR1 and CDR2 from the germline V gene are GTSNPN and SVGIG (reference sequence). The CDR3 sequence: CAWSVRRSSGNTIYF. The CDR3 bases are TGTGCCTGGAGTGTACGCCGGAGCTCTGGAAACACCATATATTTT.

This clone was found a few times. V and J are TRBV3-1 (or the pseudogene TRBV3-2) and TRBJ2-2; D is unclear. Trimming stripped 0 bases from V and 5 bases from J, with 13 bases between. CDR1 is LGHDT and CDR2 is YNNKEL in the germline V gene (reference sequence). This CDR3 spans 16 amino acids. CDR3 nucleotides: TGTGCCAGCAGCCAAGAAGAGTACTACTGGACCGGGGAGCTGTTTTTT. It is translated as CASSQEEYYWTGELFF.

This sequence joins TRBV28 and TRBJ2-7; TRBD1 aligns across 11 bases. This CDR3 contains 15 residues. The V gene's germline CDR1 is MDHEN and CDR2 SYDVKM. With V trimmed by 11 bases and J by 1 base, 10 bases remained unmatched. Here the CDR3 reads CASKVGDRGSYEQYF. CDR3 nucleotides: TGTGCCTCCAAGGTAGGGGACAGGGGGTCCTACGAGCAGTACTTC.

This clone was counted a single time. The V gene is TRBV12-3 or TRBV12-4, the J gene TRBJ2-7; 8 bases fit TRBD1. CDR3 size: 13 residues. J was trimmed by 4 bases and V by 5 bases; bases with no gene match: 4. The CDR3 loop reads CASSRDRWYEQYF. CDR3 nucleotides: TGTGCCAGCAGTAGGGACAGGTGGTACGAGCAGTACTTC.

The rearrangement uses TRBV6-5 and TRBJ2-3; tentatively, D is TRBD1 (5 bases). V was clipped by 7 bases and J by 0 bases, with 11 bases between them. CDR3 length: 14 residues. Looked up from germline, CDR1 is MNHEY and CDR2 is SVGAGI. CDR3 sequence (DNA): TGTGCCAGCAACTGGGCAGGGAGCACAGATACGCAGTATTTT. Amino acids: CASNWAGSTDTQYF.

The gene calls are TRBV6-6 and TRBJ2-1; D might be TRBD2 (7 bases). CDR1 is MNHNY and CDR2 is SVGAGI in the germline V gene (reference sequence). V dropped 6 bases and J dropped 12 bases, with 15 bases sitting between them. The CDR3 loop spans 12 amino acids. CDR3 protein: CASRAKGGWQFF. DNA of the CDR3: TGTGCCAGCAGGGCGAAGGGGGGGTGGCAGTTCTTC.

CDR3: CASSLDKVGRAADTQYF. The CDR3 bases are TGTGCCAGCAGCTTAGATAAGGTCGGCAGGGCAGCAGATACGCAGTATTTT. The chain is built from TRBV11-3 and TRBJ2-3; D is possibly TRBD1 (5 bases). Trimming left V 0 bases short and J 4 bases short, with 17 bases between. Germline-derived CDR1 and CDR2 are SGHNT and YENEEA. The CDR3 has 17 amino acids. Full variable domain (outside the CDR3, taken from reference TRBV11-3 and TRBJ2-3): EAGVVQSPRYKIIEKKQPVAFWCNPISGHNTLYWYLQNLGQGPELLIRYENEEAVDDSQLPKDRFSAERLKGVDSTLKIQPAELGDSAVYLCASSLDKVGRAADTQYFGPGTRLTVL.

The V and J genes are TRBV4-2 and TRBJ2-5; D unresolved. V shed 8 bases and J shed 3 bases, with 19 bases lying between them. The CDR3 totals 15 residues. Germline V gene data show CDR1 as LGHNA and CDR2 as YNFKEQ. The CDR3 DNA reads as TGTGCCAGCGCCAGCCGAGGCAGAACCGAAGAGACCCAGTACTTC. Translated, it gives CASASRGRTEETQYF.

This chain uses TRBV21-1 with TRBJ2-2; the table names TRBD2, a call not compared with the DNA. TRBV21-1 is deemed a pseudogene. The CDR3 has 17 residues. The CDR3 loop is CASSKDGRETNTGELFF. CDR3 in DNA: TGTGCCAGCAGCAAAGATGGGAGAGAAACGAACACCGGGGAGCTGTTTTTT.

This clone was counted only a few times. The chain recombines TRBV7-9 with TRBJ2-2; unclear D gene. V was cut by 5 bases and J by 5 bases, with 9 bases left in between. CDR1 SEHNR and CDR2 FQNEAQ come from the germline V gene (reference sequence). CDR3 length: 13 amino acids. CDR3 nucleotide sequence: TGTGCCAGCAGCAACAGCCTGACCGGGGAGCTGTTTTTT. This sequence encodes CASSNSLTGELFF.

The chain combines TRBV6-5 with TRBJ2-5, with 11 bases lining up with TRBD2. Looked up from germline, CDR1 is MNHEY and CDR2 is SVGAGI. The CDR3 extends over 15 amino acids. The V segment lost 5 bases and the J segment 2 bases; nucleotides outside the gene matches: 4. The CDR3 here is CASSTSGGYQETQYF. The DNA of the CDR3 is TGTGCCAGCAGTACTAGCGGGGGCTATCAAGAGACCCAGTACTTC.

This rearrangement joins TRBV7-9 to TRBJ2-1; 8 bases map to TRBD2. The V gene's germline CDR1 is SEHNR and CDR2 FQNEAQ (reference sequence). With 0 bases clipped from V and 6 bases from J, the junction kept 10 bases outside the gene matches. This CDR3 is 17 amino acids long. The CDR3 reads CASSLARLAKDPNEQFF. The CDR3 DNA reads TGTGCCAGCAGCTTAGCGAGACTAGCGAAAGACCCCAATGAGCAGTTCTTC.

The genes are TRBV7-2 and TRBJ1-2, with TRBD1 identical over 8 bases. The CDR3 length is 14 residues. CDR1 and CDR2 from the germline V gene are SGHTA and FQGNSA. V was pared by 4 bases and J by 3 bases, with 4 bases of the junction left unmatched. This CDR3 reads CASSYQQGDYGYTF. In DNA, the CDR3 is TGTGCCAGCAGCTATCAACAGGGGGACTATGGCTACACCTTC.

The chain combines TRBV18 with TRBJ1-3; 7 bases match TRBD1. The CDR3 spans 15 residues. The junction had 4 bases not matched to a gene; V was cut back by 5 bases and J by 0 bases. The germline gives CDR1 KGHSH, CDR2 LQKENI. The CDR3 sequence: CASSSAGGSGNTIYF. DNA for the CDR3: TGTGCCAGCTCAAGTGCAGGGGGCTCTGGAAACACCATATATTTT.

The J gene is TRBJ2-2, the V gene TRBV7-2; a possible D gene is TRBD2 (6 bases). Germline lookup yields CDR1 SGHTA and CDR2 FQGNSA. This CDR3 is built from 16 residues. V lost 1 base to trimming and J lost 2 bases, with 11 bases between them. Here the CDR3 DNA reads TGTGCCAGCAGCTTAGAGGCTAGCGTAAACACCGGGGAGCTGTTTTTT. Its protein is CASSLEASVNTGELFF.